This entry describes one T cell receptor beta chain. The sample is drawn from a study of CD8 T cells in Susac syndrome. Trimming left V 9 bases short and J 5 bases short, with 15 bases between. Germline CDR1 MDHEN, CDR2 SYDVKM. CDR3 length: 13 amino acids. RNA totalling about 0.45 to 1 ug underwent reverse transcription with random hexamers. TCRdb analysed the immunoSEQ multiplex PCR reads with MiXCR anew, one entry per CDR3 protein. This sample has about 200,000 distinct CDR3 sequences, with roughly 96% found just once. The multiple sclerosis controls consisted of treatment-naive patients with relapsing-remitting disease, either stable or active.

The source of this sequence is a human donor with multiple sclerosis. The chain has TRBV28 and TRBJ2-3; D may be TRBD1 (6 bases). Specimen: CD4+ T cells from PBMCs. The CDR3 region is CASFNRVLDTQYF. The CDR3 DNA sequence: TGTGCCAGTTTCAACAGGGTCTTAGATACGCAGTATTTT.